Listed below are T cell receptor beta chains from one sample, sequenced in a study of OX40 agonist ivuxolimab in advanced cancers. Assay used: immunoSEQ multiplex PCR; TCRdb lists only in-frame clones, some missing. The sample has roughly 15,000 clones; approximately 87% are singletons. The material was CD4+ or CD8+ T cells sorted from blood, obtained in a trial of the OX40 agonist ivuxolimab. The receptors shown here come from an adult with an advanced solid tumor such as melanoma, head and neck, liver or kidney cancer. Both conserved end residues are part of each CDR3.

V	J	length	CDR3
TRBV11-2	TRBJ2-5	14	CASSLGGSQETQYF
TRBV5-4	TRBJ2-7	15	CASSLGGGRSYEQYF
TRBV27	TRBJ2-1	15	CASSFGGGIYNEQFF
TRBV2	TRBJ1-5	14	CASRSDRSNQPQHF
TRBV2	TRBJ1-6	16	CASRTGWLKANSPLHF
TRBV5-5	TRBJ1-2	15	CASSLVRGGSYGYTF
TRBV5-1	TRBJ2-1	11	CASSLGVGQFF
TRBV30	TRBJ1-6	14	CAWSLEGEGSPLHF
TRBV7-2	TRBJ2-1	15	CASSLSGTSTHEQFF
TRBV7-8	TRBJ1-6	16	CASSLDRGTYNSPLHF
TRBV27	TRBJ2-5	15	CASSLAGGGTETQYF
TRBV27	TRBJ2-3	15	CASSLRTPDFNTQYF
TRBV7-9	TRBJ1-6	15	CASSRTDRYNSPLHF
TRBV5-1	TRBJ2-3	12	CASRDATDTQYF
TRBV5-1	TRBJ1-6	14	CASSPGQGNSPLHF
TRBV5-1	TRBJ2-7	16	CASSLRPDRGPYEQYF
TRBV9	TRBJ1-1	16	CASSSGRGEHRPEAFF
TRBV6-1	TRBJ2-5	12	CASPDLGETQYF
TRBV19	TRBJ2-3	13	CASSIETLGTQYF
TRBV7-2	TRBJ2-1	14	CASSSGGSRGEQFF
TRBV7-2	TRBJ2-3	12	CASSKAPDTQYF
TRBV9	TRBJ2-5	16	CASSVAGRGGGETQYF
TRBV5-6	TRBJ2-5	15	CASSLVGTGKETQYF
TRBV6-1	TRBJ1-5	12	CASSEGNQPQHF
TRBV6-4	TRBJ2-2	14	CASSKEQATGELFF
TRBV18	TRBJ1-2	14	CASSPLDRFYGYTF
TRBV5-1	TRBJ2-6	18	CASSLATSTSSGANVLTF
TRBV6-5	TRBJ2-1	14	CASSGTGVGHEQFF
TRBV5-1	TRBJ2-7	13	CASSLTTGYEQYF
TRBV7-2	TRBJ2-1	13	CASSLDRDHEQFF
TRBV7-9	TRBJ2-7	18	CASSFIAGGPRGAYEQYF
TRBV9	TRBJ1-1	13	CASSVQGNTEAFF
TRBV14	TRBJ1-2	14	CASSPRGVGFGYTF
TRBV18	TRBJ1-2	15	CASSPSPGPPPGYTF
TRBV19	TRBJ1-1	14	CASRIPQRGPEAFF
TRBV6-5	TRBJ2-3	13	CASGRTGTDTQYF
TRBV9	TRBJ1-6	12	CASSRLESPLHF
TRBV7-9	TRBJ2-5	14	CASGDPGGQETQYF
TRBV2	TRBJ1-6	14	CASRGTGGNSPLHF
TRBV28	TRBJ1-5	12	CASGDSNQPQHF
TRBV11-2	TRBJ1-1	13	CASSSVRNTEAFF
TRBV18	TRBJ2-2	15	CASTRGGTDTGELFF
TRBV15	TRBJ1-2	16	CATSSRDRAWDYGYTF
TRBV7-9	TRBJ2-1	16	CASSAQGQGGSNEQFF
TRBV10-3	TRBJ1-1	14	CAISDHSSNTEAFF
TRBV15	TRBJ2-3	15	CATSRGGVATDTQYF
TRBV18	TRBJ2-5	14	CASSPPTTKETQYF
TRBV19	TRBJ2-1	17	CASSDGGLWTGVNEQFF